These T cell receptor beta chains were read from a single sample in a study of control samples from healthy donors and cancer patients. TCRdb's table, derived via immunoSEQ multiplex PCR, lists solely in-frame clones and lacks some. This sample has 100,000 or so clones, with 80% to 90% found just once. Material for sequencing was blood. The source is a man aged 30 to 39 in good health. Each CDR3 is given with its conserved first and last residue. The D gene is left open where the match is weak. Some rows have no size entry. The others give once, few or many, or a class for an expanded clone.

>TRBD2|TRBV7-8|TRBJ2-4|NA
TGTGCCAGCAGCGGGGAGGGCCTTCCCGAAAACATTCAGTACTTC
CASSGEGLPENIQYF
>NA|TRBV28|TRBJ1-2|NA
TGTGCCAGCGGACGCGGGGGGGTCGGCTACACCTTC
CASGRGGVGYTF
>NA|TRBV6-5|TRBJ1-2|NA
TGTGCCAGCCTACAGGGCCACGAGGGGGGCTACACCTTC
CASLQGHEGGYTF
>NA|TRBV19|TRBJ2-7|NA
TGTGCCAGTAGAAGCAACAGGGAACTCTCCTACGAGCAGTACTTC
CASRSNRELSYEQYF
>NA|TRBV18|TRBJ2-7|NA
TGTGCCAGCTCACCGAACCCTAGGGACGTCTACGAGCAGTACTTC
CASSPNPRDVYEQYF
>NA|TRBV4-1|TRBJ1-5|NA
TGCGCCAGCAGCCGGGGTGAAAGGGGGTATCAGCCCCAGCATTTT
CASSRGERGYQPQHF
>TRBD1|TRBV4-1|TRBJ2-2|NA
TGCGCCAGCAGCCCCTCACCTCGACAGGGGGCCGCCGGGGAGCTGTTTTTT
CASSPSPRQGAAGELFF
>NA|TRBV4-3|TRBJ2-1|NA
TGCGCCAGCAGCCTTACCTTAGCGCCTGCTAACTACAATGAGCAGTTCTTC
CASSLTLAPANYNEQFF
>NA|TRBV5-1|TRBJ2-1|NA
TGCGCCAGCAGATCAAGCCCCGTCTACAATGAGCAGTTCTTC
CASRSSPVYNEQFF
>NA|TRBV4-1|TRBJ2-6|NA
TGCGCCAGCAGCCAAGAATTCGGCGGGACTGGGGCCAACGTCCTGACTTTC
CASSQEFGGTGANVLTF
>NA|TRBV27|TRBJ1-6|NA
TGTGCCAGCAGTTTATTTAGGGAGTCACCCCTCCACTTT
CASSLFRESPLHF
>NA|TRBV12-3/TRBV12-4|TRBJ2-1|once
TGTGCCAGCAGTCTCGGACACCCCAATGAGCAGTTCTTC
CASSLGHPNEQFF
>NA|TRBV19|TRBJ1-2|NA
TGTGCCAGTAGTACCGGACTTGCGGGCTCGGATGGCTACACCTTC
CASSTGLAGSDGYTF
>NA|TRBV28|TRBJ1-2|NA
TGTGCCAGCACCCCTACCAGGGGAAACTTCTCCCCCTATGGCTACACCTTC
CASTPTRGNFSPYGYTF
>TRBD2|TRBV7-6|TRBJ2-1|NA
TGTGCCAGCAGCTTAGGGCGGGGGGTCTACAATGAGCAGTTCTTC
CASSLGRGVYNEQFF
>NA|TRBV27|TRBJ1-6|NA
TGTGCCAGCAGTACCTTGCGGTCCTATAATTCACCCCTCCACTTT
CASSTLRSYNSPLHF
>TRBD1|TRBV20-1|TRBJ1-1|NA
TGCAGGGCAGACAGGGGCGCTGAAGCTTTCTTT
CRADRGAEAFF
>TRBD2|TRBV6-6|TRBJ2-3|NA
TGTGCCAGCAGTCGGAGGGTTTCCGGGACTAGCGGCACAGATACGCAGTATTTT
CASSRRVSGTSGTDTQYF
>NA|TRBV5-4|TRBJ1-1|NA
TGTGCCAGCAGCCCCATCCCCCGGCAGTTGGCTGAAGCTTTCTTT
CASSPIPRQLAEAFF
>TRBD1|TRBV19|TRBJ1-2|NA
TGTGCCAGTAGTATTCGGGGCGGGACAGGGTCTGGCTACACCTTC
CASSIRGGTGSGYTF
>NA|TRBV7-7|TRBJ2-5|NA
TGTGCCAGCAGCTTAGGCAGAGGTACGGGGGAGACCCAGTACTTC
CASSLGRGTGETQYF
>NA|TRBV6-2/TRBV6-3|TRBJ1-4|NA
TGTGCCAGCAGTTGGCGGCGGGGTGAAAAACTGTTTTTT
CASSWRRGEKLFF
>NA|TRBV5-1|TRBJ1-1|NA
TGCGCCAGCAGCCGGGGGTCATGGACCCAGGAAGCTTTCTTT
CASSRGSWTQEAFF
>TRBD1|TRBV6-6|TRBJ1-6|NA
TGTGCCAGCAGACTAACAGGGGTCTCCTATAATTCACCCCTCCACTTT
CASRLTGVSYNSPLHF
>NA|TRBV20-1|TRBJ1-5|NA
TGCAGTGCTAGTCGGGGCGGAGGGGGCAATCAGCCCCAGCATTTT
CSASRGGGGNQPQHF
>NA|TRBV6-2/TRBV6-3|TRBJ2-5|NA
TGTGCCAGCAGTCGGGATGGTGAGACCCAGTACTTC
CASSRDGETQYF
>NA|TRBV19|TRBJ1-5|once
TGTGCCAGTAGTATATTACAGGGAGAAGGACAGCCCCAGCATTTT
CASSILQGEGQPQHF
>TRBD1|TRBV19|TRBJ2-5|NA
TGTGCCAGCTCCCGGGACAGGGGGGCAGAGACCCAGTACTTC
CASSRDRGAETQYF
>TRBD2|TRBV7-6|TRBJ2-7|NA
TGTGCCAGCAGCCCAGGTGGGACTAGCGGGGTCTACGAGCAGTACTTC
CASSPGGTSGVYEQYF
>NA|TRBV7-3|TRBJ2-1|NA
TGTGCCAGCAGCATGGGACGGAGATTCGGTGGGGATGAGCAGTTCTTC
CASSMGRRFGGDEQFF
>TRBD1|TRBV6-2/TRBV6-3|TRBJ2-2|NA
TGTGCCAGCAGTAGACAGGGGGGTTCGGTCGGGGAGCTGTTTTTT
CASSRQGGSVGELFF
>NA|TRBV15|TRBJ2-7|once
TGTGCCACCAGCAGAGATAGAACGAACTCCTACGAGCAGTACTTC
CATSRDRTNSYEQYF
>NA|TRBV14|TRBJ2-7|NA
TGTGCCAGCAGCCAAGATTTGGGCAGGGGATACGAGCAGTACTTC
CASSQDLGRGYEQYF
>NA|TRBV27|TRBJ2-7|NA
TGTGCCACCCGACCGACTGCCTCCTACGAGCAGTACTTC
CATRPTASYEQYF
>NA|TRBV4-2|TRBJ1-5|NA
TGTGCCAGCAGCCAAGATCGCGGCGATCAGCCCCAGCATTTT
CASSQDRGDQPQHF
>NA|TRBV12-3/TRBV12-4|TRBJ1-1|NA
TGTGCCAGCAGTTTCTTCGGGAACACTGAAGCTTTCTTT
CASSFFGNTEAFF
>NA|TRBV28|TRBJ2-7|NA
TGTGCCAGCCGTGAACAGGGAATTCGGGCTCTGGGCGAGCAGTACTTC
CASREQGIRALGEQYF
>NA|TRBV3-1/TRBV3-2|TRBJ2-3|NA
TGTGCCAGCAGCCAAGATGTTGGTCGAGGTGCAGATACGCAGTATTTT
CASSQDVGRGADTQYF
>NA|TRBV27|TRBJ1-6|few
TGTGCCAGCAGTTTACAGGGTGACAATTCACCCCTCCACTTT
CASSLQGDNSPLHF
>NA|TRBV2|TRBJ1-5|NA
TGTGCCAGCAGTGAAGAAGGAAGCAATCAGCCCCAGCATTTT
CASSEEGSNQPQHF
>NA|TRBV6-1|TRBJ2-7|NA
TGTGCCAGCAGTGAACGGGATGCCGAATTCTACGAGCAGTACTTC
CASSERDAEFYEQYF
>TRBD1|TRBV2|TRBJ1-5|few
TGTGCCAGCGGGGTTGACAGGGGGCTCCAGCCCCAGCATTTT
CASGVDRGLQPQHF
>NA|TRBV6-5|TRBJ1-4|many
TGTGCCAGCAGCCTAGACAGGAATGAAAAACTGTTTTTT
CASSLDRNEKLFF
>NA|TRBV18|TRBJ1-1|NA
TGTGCCAGCTCACCGGACCGAACCACTGAAGCTTTCTTT
CASSPDRTTEAFF